The TCR beta chain under discussion was sequenced for a study of PD-1 blockade in mismatch repair-deficient tumors. This CDR3 is built from 15 residues. Germline trimming cut 5 bases from V and 4 bases from J; bases unmatched to any gene: 5. Germline CDR1 and CDR2: PRHDT and FYEKMQ (reference sequence). Sequencing was performed with immunoSEQ multiplex PCR; in TCRdb, only in-frame clones are kept and a portion is missing. Of over 60,000 clones in the sample, approximately 88% are singletons; the top ten hold over 11%. The starting material was peripheral blood, obtained 52 weeks after starting pembrolizumab. V is TRBV13 and J is TRBJ2-1; TRBD1 matches at 10 bases. The receptor's source is an adult with mismatch repair-deficient cancer. DNA of the CDR3: TGTGCCAGCAGCCTGGGACAGGGGTCTTACAATGAGCAGTTCTTC. It codes for CASSLGQGSYNEQFF.